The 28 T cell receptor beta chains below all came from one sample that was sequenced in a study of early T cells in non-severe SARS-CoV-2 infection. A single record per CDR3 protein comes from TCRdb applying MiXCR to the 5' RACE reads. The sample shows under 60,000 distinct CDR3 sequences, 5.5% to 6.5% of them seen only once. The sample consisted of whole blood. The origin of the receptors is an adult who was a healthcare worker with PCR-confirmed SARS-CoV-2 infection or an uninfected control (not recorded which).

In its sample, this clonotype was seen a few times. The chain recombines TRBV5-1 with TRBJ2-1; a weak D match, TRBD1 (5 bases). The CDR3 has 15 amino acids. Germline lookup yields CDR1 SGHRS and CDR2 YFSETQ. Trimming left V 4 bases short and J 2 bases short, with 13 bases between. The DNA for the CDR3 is TGCGCCAGCAGCGTAGGGGCTACCCCCTACAATGAGCAGTTCTTC. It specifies CASSVGATPYNEQFF.

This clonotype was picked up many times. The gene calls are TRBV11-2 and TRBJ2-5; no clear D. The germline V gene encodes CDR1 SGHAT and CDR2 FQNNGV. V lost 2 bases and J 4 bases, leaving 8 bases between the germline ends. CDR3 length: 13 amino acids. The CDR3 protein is CASSLWRTETQYF. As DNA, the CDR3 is TGTGCCAGCAGCTTATGGCGGACAGAGACCCAGTACTTC. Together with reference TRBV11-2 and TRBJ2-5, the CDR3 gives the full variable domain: EAGVAQSPRYKIIEKRQSVAFWCNPISGHATLYWYQQILGQGPKLLIQFQNNGVVDDSQLPKDRFSAERLKGVDSTLKIQPAKLEDSAVYLCASSLWRTETQYFGPGTRLLVL.

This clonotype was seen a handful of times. The CDR3 here is CASSFRTSGTDTQYF. The CDR3 nucleotides read TGTGCCAGCAGTTTCCGGACTAGCGGCACAGATACGCAGTATTTT. The chain is built from TRBV12-3 or TRBV12-4 and TRBJ2-3; 9 nucleotides agree with TRBD2. The CDR3 runs 15 residues. Unmatched junction bases numbered 2, after V lost 3 bases and J lost 1 base.

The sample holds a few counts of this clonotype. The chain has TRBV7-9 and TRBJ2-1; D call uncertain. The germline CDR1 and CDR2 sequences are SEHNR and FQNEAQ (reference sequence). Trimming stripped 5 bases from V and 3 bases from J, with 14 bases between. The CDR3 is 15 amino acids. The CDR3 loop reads CASSHDTIYYNEQFF. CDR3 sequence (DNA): TGTGCCAGCAGCCACGACACAATTTACTACAATGAGCAGTTCTTC.

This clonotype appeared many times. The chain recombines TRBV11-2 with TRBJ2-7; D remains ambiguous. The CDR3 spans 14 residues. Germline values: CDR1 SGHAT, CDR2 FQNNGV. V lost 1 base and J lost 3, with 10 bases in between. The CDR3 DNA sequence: TGTGCCAGCAGCTTAGCCCCAGGCGTCTACGAGCAGTACTTC. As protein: CASSLAPGVYEQYF.

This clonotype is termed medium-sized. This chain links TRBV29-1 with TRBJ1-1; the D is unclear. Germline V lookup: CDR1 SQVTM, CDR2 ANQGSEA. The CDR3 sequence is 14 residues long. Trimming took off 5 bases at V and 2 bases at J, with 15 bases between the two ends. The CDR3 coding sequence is TGCAGCGTTTCCCTCGGACGCTCAAACACTGAAGCTTTCTTT. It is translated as CSVSLGRSNTEAFF.

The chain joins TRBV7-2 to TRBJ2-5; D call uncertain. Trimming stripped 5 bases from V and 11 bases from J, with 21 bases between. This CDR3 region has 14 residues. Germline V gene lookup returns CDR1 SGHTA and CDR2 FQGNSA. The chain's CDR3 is CASSRDRSPSRQYF. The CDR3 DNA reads TGTGCCAGCAGCCGCGACCGGTCTCCCAGTCGTCAGTACTTC.

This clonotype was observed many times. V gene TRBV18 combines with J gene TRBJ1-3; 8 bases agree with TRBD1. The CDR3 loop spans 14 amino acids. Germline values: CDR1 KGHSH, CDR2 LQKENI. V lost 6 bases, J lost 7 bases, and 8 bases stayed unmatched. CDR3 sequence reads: CASSLDRGSNTIYF. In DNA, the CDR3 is TGTGCCAGCTCCCTCGACAGGGGATCTAACACCATATATTTT.

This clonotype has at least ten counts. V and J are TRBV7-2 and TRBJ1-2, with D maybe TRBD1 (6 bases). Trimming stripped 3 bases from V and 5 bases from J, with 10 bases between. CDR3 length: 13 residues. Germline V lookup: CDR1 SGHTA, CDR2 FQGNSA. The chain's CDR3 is CASSFDRQYGYTF. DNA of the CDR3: TGTGCCAGCAGCTTCGACAGGCAGTATGGCTACACCTTC.

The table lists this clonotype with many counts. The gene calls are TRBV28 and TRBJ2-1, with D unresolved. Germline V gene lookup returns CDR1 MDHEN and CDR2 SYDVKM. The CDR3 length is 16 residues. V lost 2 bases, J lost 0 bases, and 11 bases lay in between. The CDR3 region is CASSLGGLSSYNEQFF. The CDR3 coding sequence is TGTGCCAGCAGTTTAGGTGGCCTGAGCTCCTACAATGAGCAGTTCTTC. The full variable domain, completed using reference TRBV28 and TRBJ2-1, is DVKVTQSSRYLVKRTGEKVFLECVQDMDHENMFWYRQDPGLGLRLIYFSYDVKMKEKGDIPEGYSVSREKKERFSLILESASTNQTSMYLCASSLGGLSSYNEQFFGPGTRLTVL.

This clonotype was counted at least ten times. CDR3 protein: CASSLRTGTYEQYF. CDR3 sequence (DNA): TGCGCCAGCAGCCTCAGGACAGGCACCTACGAGCAGTACTTC. The chain combines TRBV5-1 with TRBJ2-7; 7 nucleotides agree with TRBD1. The CDR3 has 14 residues. J was trimmed by 2 bases and V by 4 bases; bases with no gene match: 6. Germline loops: CDR1 SGHRS, CDR2 YFSETQ.

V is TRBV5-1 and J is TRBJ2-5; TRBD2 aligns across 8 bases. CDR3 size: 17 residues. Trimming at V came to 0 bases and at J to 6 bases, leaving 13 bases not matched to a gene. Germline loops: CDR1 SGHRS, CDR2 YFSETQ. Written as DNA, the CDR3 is TGCGCCAGCAGCTTGGCCTTAAGCGGGAGAGGTGGAAAGACCCAGTACTTC. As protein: CASSLALSGRGGKTQYF.

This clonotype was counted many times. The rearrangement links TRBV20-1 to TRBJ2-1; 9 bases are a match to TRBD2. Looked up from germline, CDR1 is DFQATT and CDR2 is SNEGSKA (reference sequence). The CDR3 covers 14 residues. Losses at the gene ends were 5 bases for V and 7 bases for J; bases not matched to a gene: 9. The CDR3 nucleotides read TGCAGTGCTCCTGCTGCGGGAGGGGGGAATGAGCAGTTCTTC. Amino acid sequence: CSAPAAGGGNEQFF.

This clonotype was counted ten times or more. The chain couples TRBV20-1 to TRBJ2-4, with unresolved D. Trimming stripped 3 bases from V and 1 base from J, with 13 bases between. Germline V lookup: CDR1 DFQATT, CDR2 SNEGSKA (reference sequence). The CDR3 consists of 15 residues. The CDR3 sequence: CSASPEGRAKNIQYF. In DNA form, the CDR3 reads TGCAGTGCTAGCCCGGAAGGCCGGGCCAAAAACATTCAGTACTTC.

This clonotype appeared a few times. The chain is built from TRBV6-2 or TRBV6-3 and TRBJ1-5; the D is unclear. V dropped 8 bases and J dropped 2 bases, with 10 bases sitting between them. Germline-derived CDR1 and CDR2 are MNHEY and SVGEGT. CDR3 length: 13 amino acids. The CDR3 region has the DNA TGTGCCAGCTTAGGCGCCGGCAATCAGCCCCAGCATTTT. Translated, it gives CASLGAGNQPQHF.

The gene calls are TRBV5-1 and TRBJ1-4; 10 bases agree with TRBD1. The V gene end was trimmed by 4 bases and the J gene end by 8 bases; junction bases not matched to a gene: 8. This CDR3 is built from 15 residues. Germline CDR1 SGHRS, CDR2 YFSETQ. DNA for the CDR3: TGCGCCAGCAGCCCGCGGGACAGGGGTGCAGAAAAACTGTTTTTT. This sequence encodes CASSPRDRGAEKLFF.

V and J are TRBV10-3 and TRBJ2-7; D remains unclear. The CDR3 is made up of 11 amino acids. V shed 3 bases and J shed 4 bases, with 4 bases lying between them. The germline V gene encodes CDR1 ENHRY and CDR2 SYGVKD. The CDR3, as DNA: TGTGCCATCAGTGACCAATACGAGCAGTACTTC. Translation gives CAISDQYEQYF.

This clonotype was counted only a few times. The CDR3 loop reads CATGDPGDEQFF. The CDR3 coding sequence is TGTGCCACCGGGGATCCCGGGGATGAGCAGTTCTTC. The chain recombines TRBV2 with TRBJ2-1; maybe TRBD2 (5 bases). The CDR3 spans 12 residues. V was cut by 10 bases and J by 8 bases, with 15 bases left in between. The germline gives CDR1 SNHLY, CDR2 FYNNEI.

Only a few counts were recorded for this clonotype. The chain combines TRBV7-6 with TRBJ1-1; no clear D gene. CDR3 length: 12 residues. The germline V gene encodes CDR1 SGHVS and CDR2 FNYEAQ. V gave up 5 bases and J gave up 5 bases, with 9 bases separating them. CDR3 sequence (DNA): TGTGCCAGCAGCACCTTGGAGACTGAAGCTTTCTTT. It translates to CASSTLETEAFF.

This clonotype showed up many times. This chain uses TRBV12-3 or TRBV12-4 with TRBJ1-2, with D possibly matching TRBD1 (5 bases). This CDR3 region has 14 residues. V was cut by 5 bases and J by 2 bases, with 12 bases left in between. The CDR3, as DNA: TGTGCCAGCAGTCCGAGGACAAGGAACTATGGCTACACCTTC. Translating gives CASSPRTRNYGYTF.

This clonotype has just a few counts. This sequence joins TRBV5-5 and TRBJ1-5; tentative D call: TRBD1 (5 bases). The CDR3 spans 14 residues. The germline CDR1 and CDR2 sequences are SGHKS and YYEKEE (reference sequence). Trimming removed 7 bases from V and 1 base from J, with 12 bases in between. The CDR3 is CASGIQASNQPQHF. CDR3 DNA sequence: TGTGCCAGCGGAATACAGGCGAGCAATCAGCCCCAGCATTTT.

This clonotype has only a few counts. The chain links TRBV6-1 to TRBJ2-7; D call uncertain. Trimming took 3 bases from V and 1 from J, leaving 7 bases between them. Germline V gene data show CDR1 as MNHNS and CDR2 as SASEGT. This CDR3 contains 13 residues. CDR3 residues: CASSEEESYEQYF. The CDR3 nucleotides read TGTGCCAGCAGTGAGGAAGAATCCTACGAGCAGTACTTC.

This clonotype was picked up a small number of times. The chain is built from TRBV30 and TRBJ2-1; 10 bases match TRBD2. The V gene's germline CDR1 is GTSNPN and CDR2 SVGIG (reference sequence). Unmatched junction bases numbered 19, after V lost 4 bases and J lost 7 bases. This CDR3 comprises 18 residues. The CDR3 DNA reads TGTGCCTGGACGCGCCCGGGACTAGCGACGACGCTTAGGAATGAGCAGTTCTTC. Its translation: CAWTRPGLATTLRNEQFF.

The CDR3 region has the DNA TGTGCCAGCAGTGAACCCCCTGGAATGGACGAAAAACTGTTTTTT. Translating it yields CASSEPPGMDEKLFF. J is TRBJ1-4 and V is TRBV2; unclear D gene. V lost 2 bases and J 8 bases, leaving 15 bases between the germline ends. CDR3 length equals 15 residues. CDR1 is SNHLY, CDR2 FYNNEI, per germline.

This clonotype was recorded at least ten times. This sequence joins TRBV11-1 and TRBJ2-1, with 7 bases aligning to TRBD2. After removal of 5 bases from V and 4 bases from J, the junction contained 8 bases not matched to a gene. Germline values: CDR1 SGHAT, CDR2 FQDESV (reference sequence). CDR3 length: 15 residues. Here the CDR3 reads CASSPGAGDYNEQFF. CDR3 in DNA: TGTGCCAGCAGCCCCGGGGCGGGGGATTACAATGAGCAGTTCTTC.

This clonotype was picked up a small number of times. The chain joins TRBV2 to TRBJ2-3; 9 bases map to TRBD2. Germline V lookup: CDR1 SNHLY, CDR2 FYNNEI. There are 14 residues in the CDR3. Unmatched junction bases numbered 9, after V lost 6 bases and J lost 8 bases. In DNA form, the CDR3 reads TGTGCCAGCAGCGTCGCGGGAGGGCACGGTACGCAGTATTTT. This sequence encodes CASSVAGGHGTQYF.

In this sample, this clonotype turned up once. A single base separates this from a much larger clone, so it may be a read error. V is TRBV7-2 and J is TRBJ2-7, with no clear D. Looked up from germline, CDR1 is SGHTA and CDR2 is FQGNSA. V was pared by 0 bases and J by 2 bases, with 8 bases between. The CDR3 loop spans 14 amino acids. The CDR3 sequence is CASSLASRAYEQYF. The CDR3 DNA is TGTGCCAGCAGCTTAGCCTCGAGAGCCTACGAGCAGTACTTC.

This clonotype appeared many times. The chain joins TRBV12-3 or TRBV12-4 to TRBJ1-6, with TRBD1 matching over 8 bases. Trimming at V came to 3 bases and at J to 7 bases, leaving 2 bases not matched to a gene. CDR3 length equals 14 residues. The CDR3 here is CASSLQGANSPLHF. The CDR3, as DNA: TGTGCCAGCAGTTTGCAGGGGGCGAATTCACCCCTCCACTTT.